This T cell receptor (beta chain) derives from a study of T cell changes during pregnancy in multiple sclerosis. Sequenced by immunoSEQ multiplex PCR; TCRdb stores in-frame clones only, minus some. Of 130,000 or so clones in the sample, approximately 93% are singletons; the top ten hold 6.2%. CDR3 size: 14 residues. V was shortened by 10 bases and J by 2 bases, with 14 bases between the two germline ends. Germline values: CDR1 ENHRY, CDR2 SYGVKD. The material sequenced was peripheral blood, taken before pregnancy. The TCR comes from a female donor with multiple sclerosis, enrolled in a pregnancy study. This chain connects TRBV10-3 to TRBJ2-2; D might be TRBD1 (5 bases). The chain's CDR3 is CASQGSPNTGELFF. CDR3 in DNA: TGTGCCAGTCAGGGATCGCCTAACACCGGGGAGCTGTTTTTT.